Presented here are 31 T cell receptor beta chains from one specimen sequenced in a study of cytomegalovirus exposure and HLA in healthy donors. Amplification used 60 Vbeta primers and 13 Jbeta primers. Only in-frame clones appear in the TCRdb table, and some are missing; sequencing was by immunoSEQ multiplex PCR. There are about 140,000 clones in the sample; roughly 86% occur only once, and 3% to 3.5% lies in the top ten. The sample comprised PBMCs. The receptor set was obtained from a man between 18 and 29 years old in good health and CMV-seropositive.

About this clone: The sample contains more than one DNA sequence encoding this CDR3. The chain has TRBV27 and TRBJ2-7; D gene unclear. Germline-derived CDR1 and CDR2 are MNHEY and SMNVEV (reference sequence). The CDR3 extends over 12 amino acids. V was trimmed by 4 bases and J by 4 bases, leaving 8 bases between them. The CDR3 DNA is TGTGCCAGCAGTTCCGTCCCGTACGAGCAGTACTTC. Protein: CASSSVPYEQYF.

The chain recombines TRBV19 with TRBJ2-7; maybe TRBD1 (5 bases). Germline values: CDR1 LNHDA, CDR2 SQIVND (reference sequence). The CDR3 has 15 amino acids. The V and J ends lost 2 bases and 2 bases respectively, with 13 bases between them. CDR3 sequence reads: CASSIQAGNAYEQYF. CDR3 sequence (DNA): TGTGCCAGTAGTATACAGGCAGGGAACGCCTACGAGCAGTACTTC.

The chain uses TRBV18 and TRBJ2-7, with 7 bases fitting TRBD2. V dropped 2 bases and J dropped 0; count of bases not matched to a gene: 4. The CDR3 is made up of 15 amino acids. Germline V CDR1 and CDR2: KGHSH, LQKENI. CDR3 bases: TGTGCCAGCTCACCAGAAAGCGGGAACTCCTACGAGCAGTACTTC. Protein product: CASSPESGNSYEQYF.

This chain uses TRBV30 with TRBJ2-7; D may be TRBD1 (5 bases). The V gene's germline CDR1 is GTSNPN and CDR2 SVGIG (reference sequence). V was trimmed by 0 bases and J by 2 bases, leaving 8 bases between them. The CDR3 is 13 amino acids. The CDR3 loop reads CAWSVGVPYEQYF. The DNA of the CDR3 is TGTGCCTGGAGTGTAGGGGTCCCCTACGAGCAGTACTTC.

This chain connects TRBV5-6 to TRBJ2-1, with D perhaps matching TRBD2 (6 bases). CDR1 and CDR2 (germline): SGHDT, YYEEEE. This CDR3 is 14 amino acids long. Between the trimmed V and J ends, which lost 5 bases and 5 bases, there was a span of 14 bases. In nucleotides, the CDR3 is TGTGCCAGCAGATTATCCGGAGGGAACAATGAGCAGTTCTTC. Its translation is CASRLSGGNNEQFF. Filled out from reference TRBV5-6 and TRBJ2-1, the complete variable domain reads DAGVTQSPTHLIKTRGQQVTLRCSPKSGHDTVSWYQQALGQGPQFIFQYYEEEERQRGNFPDRFSGHQFPNYSSELNVNALLLGDSALYLCASRLSGGNNEQFFGPGTRLTVL.

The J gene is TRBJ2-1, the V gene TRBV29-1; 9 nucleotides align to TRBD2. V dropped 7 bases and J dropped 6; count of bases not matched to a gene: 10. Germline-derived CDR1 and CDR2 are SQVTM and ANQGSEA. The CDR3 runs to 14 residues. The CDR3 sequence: CSAAPAGGGNEQFF. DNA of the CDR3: TGCAGCGCCGCCCCGGCGGGAGGGGGCAATGAGCAGTTCTTC.

CDR3 in DNA: TGTGCCAGCAGTTACGAAGCGGGAGACACCGGGGAGCTGTTTTTT. It yields the protein CASSYEAGDTGELFF. The rearrangement links TRBV6-5 to TRBJ2-2; 8 positions match TRBD2. J was trimmed by 3 bases and V by 2 bases; bases with no gene match: 2. Germline CDR1 and CDR2: MNHEY and SVGAGI. This CDR3 is 15 amino acids long.

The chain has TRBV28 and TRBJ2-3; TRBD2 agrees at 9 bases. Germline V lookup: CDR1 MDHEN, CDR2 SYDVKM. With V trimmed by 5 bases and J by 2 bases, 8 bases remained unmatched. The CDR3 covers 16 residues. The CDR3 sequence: CASSTQREAYTDTQYF. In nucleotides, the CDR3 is TGTGCCAGCAGTACCCAGCGGGAGGCCTACACAGATACGCAGTATTTT.

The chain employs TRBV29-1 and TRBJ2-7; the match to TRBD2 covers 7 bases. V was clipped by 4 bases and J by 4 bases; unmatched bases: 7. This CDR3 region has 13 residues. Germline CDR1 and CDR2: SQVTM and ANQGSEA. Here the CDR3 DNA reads TGCAGCGTTGGGCCGATGGGGGGGTACGAGCAGTACTTC. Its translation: CSVGPMGGYEQYF.

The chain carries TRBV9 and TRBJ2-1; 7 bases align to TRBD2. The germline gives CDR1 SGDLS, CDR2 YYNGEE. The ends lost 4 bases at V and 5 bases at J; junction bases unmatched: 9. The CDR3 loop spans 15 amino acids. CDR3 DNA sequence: TGTGCCAGCAGCTGGGGCCGGGACTATGACAATGAGCAGTTCTTC. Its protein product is CASSWGRDYDNEQFF. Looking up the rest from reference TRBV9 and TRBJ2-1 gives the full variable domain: DSGVTQTPKHLITATGQRVTLRCSPRSGDLSVYWYQQSLDQGLQFLIQYYNGEERAKGNILERFSAQQFPDLHSELNLSSLELGDSALYFCASSWGRDYDNEQFFGPGTRLTVL.

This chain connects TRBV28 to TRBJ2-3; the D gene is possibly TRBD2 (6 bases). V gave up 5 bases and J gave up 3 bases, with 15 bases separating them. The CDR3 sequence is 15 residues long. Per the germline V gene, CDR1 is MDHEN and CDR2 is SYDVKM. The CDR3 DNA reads TGTGCCAGCAGTCCTACCGGGACTTATACAGATACGCAGTATTTT. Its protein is CASSPTGTYTDTQYF. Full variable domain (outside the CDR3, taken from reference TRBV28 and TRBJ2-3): DVKVTQSSRYLVKRTGEKVFLECVQDMDHENMFWYRQDPGLGLRLIYFSYDVKMKEKGDIPEGYSVSREKKERFSLILESASTNQTSMYLCASSPTGTYTDTQYFGPGTRLTVL.

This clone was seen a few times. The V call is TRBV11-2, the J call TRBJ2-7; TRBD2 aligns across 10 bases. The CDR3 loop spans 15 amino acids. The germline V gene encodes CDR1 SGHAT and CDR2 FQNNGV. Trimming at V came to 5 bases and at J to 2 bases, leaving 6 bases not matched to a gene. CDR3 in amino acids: CASSPRAGGPYEQYF. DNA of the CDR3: TGTGCCAGCAGCCCCAGAGCGGGAGGGCCCTACGAGCAGTACTTC.

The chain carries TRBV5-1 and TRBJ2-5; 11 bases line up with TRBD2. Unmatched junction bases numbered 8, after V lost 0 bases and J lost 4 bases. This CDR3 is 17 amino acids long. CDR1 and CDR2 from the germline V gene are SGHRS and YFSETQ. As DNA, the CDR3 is TGCGCCAGCAGCTTGGGACCCTTAGCGGGAGGGACAGAGACCCAGTACTTC. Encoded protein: CASSLGPLAGGTETQYF.

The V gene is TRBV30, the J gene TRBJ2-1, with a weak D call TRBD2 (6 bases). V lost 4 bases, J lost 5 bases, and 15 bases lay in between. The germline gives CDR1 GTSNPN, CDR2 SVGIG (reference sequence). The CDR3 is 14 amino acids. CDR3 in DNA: TGTGCCTGGACCCCGGGACTTAGCAACAATGAGCAGTTCTTC. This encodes CAWTPGLSNNEQFF. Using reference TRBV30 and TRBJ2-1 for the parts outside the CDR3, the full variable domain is SQTIHQWPATLVQPVGSPLSLECTVEGTSNPNLYWYRQAAGRGLQLLFYSVGIGQISSEVPQNLSASRPQDRQFILSSKKLLLSDSGFYLCAWTPGLSNNEQFFGPGTRLTVL.

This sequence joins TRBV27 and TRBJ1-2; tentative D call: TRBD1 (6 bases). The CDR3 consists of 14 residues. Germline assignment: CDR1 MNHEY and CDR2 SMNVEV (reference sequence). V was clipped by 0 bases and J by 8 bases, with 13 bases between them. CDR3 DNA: TGTGCCAGCAGTTTATCGGGGGGGGCGGGGGGCTACACCTTC. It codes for CASSLSGGAGGYTF.

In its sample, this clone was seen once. The CDR3 reads CSVERTVMNTEAFF. The CDR3 nucleotides read TGCAGCGTCGAGCGGACGGTAATGAACACTGAAGCTTTCTTT. The chain is built from TRBV29-1 and TRBJ1-1; D unclear. V dropped 6 bases and J dropped 0 bases, with 14 bases sitting between them. The CDR3 has 14 amino acids. CDR1 and CDR2 (germline): SQVTM, ANQGSEA. Filled out from reference TRBV29-1 and TRBJ1-1, the complete variable domain reads SAVISQKPSRDICQRGTSLTIQCQVDSQVTMMFWYRQQPGQSLTLIATANQGSEATYESGFVIDKFPISRPNLTFSTLTVSNMSPEDSSIYLCSVERTVMNTEAFFGQGTRLTVV.

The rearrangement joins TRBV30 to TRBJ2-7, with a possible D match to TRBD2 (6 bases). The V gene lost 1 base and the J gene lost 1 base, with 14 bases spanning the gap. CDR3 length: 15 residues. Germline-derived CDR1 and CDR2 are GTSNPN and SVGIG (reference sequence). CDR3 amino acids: CAWSDGGSWSYEQYF. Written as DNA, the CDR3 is TGTGCCTGGAGTGATGGGGGGAGTTGGTCCTACGAGCAGTACTTC.

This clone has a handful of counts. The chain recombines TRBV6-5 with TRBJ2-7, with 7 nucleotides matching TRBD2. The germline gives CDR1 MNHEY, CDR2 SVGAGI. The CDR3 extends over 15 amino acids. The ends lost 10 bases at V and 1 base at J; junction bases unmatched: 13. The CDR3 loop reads CATREGFETSYEQYF. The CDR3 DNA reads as TGTGCCACCAGGGAGGGGTTTGAAACTTCCTACGAGCAGTACTTC.

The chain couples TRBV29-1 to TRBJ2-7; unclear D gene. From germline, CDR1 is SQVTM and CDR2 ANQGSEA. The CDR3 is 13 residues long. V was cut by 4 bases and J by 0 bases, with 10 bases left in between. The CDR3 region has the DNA TGCAGCGTTGGAGACCCGAGCTCCTACGAGCAGTACTTC. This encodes CSVGDPSSYEQYF.

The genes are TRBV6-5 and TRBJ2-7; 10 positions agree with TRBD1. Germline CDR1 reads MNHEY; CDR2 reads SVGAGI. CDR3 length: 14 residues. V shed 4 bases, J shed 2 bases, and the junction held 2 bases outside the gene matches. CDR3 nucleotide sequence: TGTGCCAGCAGTTGGGGACAGGGGACCTACGAGCAGTACTTC. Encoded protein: CASSWGQGTYEQYF.

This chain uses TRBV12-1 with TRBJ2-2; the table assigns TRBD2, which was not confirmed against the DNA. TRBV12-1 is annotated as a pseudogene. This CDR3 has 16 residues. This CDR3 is CASSGTPLGLTGELFF. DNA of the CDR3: TGTGCCAGCAGCGGAACACCCCTAGGACTCACCGGGGAGCTGTTTTTT.

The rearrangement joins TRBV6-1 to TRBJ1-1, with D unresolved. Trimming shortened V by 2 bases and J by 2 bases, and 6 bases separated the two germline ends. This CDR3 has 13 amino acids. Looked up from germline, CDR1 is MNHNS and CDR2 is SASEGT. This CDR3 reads CASSENRNTEAFF. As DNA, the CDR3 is TGTGCCAGCAGTGAAAACAGAAACACTGAAGCTTTCTTT.

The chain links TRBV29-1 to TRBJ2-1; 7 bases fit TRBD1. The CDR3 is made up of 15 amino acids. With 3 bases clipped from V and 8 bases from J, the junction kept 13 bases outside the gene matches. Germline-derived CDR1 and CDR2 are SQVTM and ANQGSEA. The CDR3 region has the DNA TGCAGCGTTGACCAACCCTTTTCGACAGGGCATGAGCAGTTCTTC. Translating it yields CSVDQPFSTGHEQFF.

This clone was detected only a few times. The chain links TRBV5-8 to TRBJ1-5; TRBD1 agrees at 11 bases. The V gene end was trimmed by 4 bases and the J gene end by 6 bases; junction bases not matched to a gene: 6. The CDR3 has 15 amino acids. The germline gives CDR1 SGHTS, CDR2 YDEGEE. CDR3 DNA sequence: TGTGCCAGCAGCGCGGGACAGGGGGTTAGTCAGCCCCAGCATTTT. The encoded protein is CASSAGQGVSQPQHF.

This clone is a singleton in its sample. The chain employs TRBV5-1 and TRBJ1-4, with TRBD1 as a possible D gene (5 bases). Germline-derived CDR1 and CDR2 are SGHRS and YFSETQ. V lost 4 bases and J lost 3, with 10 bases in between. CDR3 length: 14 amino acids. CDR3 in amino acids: CASSLTASNEKLFF. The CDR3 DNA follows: TGCGCCAGCAGCCTGACAGCTTCTAATGAAAAACTGTTTTTT.

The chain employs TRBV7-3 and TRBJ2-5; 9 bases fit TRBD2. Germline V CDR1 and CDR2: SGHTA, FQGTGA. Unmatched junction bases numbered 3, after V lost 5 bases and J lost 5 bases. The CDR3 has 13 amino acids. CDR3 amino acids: CASSRGLAETQYF. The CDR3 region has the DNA TGTGCCAGCAGCAGGGGACTAGCCGAGACCCAGTACTTC.

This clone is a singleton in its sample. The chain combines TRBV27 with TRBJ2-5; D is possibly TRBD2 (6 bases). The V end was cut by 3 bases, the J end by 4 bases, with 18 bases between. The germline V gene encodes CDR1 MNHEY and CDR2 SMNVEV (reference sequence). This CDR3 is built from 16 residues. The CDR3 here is CASSLNYWDSRETQYF. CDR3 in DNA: TGTGCCAGCAGTTTGAACTACTGGGACTCCCGAGAGACCCAGTACTTC.

CDR3 region: CASSESGLPPYGYTF. CDR3 sequence (DNA): TGTGCCAGCAGTGAATCAGGGCTCCCCCCCTATGGCTACACCTTC. The chain recombines TRBV25-1 with TRBJ1-2, with D possibly being TRBD1 (5 bases). CDR1 is MGHDK, CDR2 SYGVNS, per germline. V gave up 1 base and J gave up 4 bases, with 13 bases separating them. This CDR3 comprises 15 residues.

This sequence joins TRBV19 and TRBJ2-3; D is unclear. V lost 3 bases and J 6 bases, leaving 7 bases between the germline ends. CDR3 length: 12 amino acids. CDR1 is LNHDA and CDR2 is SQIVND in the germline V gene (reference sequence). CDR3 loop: CASSIFGDTQYF. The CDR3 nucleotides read TGTGCCAGTAGTATTTTCGGGGATACGCAGTATTTT.

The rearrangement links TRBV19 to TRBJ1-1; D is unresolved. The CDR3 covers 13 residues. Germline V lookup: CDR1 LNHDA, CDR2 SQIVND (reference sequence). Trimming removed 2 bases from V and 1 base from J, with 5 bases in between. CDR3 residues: CASSIRENTEAFF. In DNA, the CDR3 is TGTGCCAGTAGTATACGGGAGAACACTGAAGCTTTCTTT.

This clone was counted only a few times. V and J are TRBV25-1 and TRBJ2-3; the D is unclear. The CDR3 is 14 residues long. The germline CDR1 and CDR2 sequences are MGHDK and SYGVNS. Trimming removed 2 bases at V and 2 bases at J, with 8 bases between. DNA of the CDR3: TGTGCCAGCAGTGAACTATCACTCACAGATACGCAGTATTTT. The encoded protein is CASSELSLTDTQYF.